The clone carrying this T cell receptor (beta chain) appeared many times. Its target is not known. The CDR3 spans 13 residues. Trimming cost V 6 bases and J 1 base; bases outside gene matches: 0. Germline loops: CDR1 MGHDK, CDR2 SYGVNS. This entry comes from a study of neurological immune-mediated disorders. Study-level points and caveats: HTLV-1-associated myelopathy showed the most TCR clonal expansion; multiple sclerosis the least, below healthy controls. The absence of shared CDR3 amino acid sequences among expanded clones across subjects suggests private repertoires in all groups.

Time point defined: technical triplicate 3. PBMCs numbering 2 million and stored at -80 C yielded the unsorted libraries. Each TCR transcript was tagged with a 10-nucleotide random UMI during 5'RACE. TCRdb independently ran MiXCR on the 5' RACE reads; one entry per CDR3 protein. The repertoire holds around 47,000 distinct CDR3 sequences, with roughly a fifth as singletons. The sequenced material came from PBMCs. The rearrangement joins TRBV25-1 to TRBJ1-5; 7 bases align to TRBD1. This receptor was obtained from a man in his 60s with HTLV-1-associated myelopathy (HAM/TSP). This CDR3 is CASRGQSNQPQHF. CDR3 coding DNA: TGTGCCAGCAGGGGACAGAGCAATCAGCCCCAGCATTTT.